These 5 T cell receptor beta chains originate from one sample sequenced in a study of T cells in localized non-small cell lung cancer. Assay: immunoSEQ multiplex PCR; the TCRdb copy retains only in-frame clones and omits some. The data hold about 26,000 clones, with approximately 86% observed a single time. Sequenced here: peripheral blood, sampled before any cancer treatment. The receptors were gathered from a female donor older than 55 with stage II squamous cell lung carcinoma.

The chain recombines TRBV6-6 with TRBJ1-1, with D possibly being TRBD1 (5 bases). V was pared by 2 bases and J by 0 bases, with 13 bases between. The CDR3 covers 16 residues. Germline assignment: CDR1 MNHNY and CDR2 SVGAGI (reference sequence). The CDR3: CASSYDRGGMNTEAFF. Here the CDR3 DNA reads TGTGCCAGCAGTTACGATAGGGGCGGGATGAACACTGAAGCTTTCTTT.

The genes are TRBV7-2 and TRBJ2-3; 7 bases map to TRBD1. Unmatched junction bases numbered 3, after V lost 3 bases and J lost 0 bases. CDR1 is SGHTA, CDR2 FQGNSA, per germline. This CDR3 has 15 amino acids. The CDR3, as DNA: TGTGCCAGCAGCTTCGACAGGGCTAGCACAGATACGCAGTATTTT. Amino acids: CASSFDRASTDTQYF.

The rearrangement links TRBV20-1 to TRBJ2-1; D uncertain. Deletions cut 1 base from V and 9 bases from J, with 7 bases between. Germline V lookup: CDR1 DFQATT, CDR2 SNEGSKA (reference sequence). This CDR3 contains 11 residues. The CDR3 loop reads CSARGGGEQFF. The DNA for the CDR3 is TGCAGTGCTAGAGGCGGCGGTGAGCAGTTCTTC.

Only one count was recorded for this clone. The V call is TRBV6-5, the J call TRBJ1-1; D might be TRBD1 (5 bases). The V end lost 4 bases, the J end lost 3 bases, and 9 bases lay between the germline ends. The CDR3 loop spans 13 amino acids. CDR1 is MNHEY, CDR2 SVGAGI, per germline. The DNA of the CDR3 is TGTGCCAGCAGTTTCGGGGGGGACACTGAAGCTTTCTTT. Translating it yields CASSFGGDTEAFF.

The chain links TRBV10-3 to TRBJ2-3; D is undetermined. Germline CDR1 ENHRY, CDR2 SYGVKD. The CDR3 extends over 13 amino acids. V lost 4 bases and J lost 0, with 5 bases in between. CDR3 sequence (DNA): TGTGCCATCAGTGCGGAGAGCACAGATACGCAGTATTTT. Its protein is CAISAESTDTQYF.